The rows below give T cell receptor beta chains drawn from one sample of a study of prognosis after radiotherapy for stage I lung cancer. Each CDR3 protein is one row after TCRdb ran MiXCR on the multiplex PCR reads. The sample carries some 14,000 distinct CDR3 sequences, 30% recorded once. Sequencing used PBMCs, obtained before or after stereotactic body radiation therapy (not recorded which). The source of these receptors is a donor over 45 with non-small cell lung cancer. Each CDR3 is given with its conserved first and last residue. The order of the fields is D gene, V gene, CDR3 protein. D genes are given only for firm matches.

NA,TRBV6-1,CASSETRTPSYEQYF
NA,TRBV2,CASSDQLDYGDTQYF
NA,TRBV6-1,CASPPGTRALGGQYF
TRBD1,TRBV5-5,CASSGTVKQQYF
TRBD2,TRBV20-1,CSASGGIAGYSYEQYF
TRBD1,TRBV6-5,CASSYRGTVSEAFF
NA,TRBV28,CASSLSRYNEQFF
TRBD2,TRBV7-9,CDGSESGSPYNEQFF
NA,TRBV27,CASSPYGDTVYGYTF
NA,TRBV28,CASQQDGGAYGYTF
TRBD1,TRBV12-3/TRBV12-4,CASSLETGGETQYF
TRBD2,TRBV3-1,CASSQEIGTRENEQFF
NA,TRBV7-2,CASIVTGTRKAEQYF
TRBD2,TRBV9,CASSVTSGGNQETQYF
NA,TRBV28,CASRGYNEQFF
NA,TRBV19,CASSTRSGVGGEAFF
TRBD2,TRBV3-1,CASRTRGAGYEQYF
NA,TRBV5-1,CASSLEPMGGSSYNSPLHF
NA,TRBV20-1,CSARPRGFDQPQHF
NA,TRBV29-1,CSAQGPSWTEAFF
TRBD1,TRBV12-3/TRBV12-4,CASRSTGETQYF
NA,TRBV28,CASTNSGGTEAFF
TRBD2,TRBV7-9,CASSPGLAGGYLETQYF
NA,TRBV13,CASSLAGSAETQYF
NA,TRBV2,CASSRTAQAGANVLTF
NA,TRBV10-2,CASSRMGGGETQYF
NA,TRBV18,CASSPTTDPYGYTF
TRBD1,TRBV2,CASRKEGQGDNQPQHF
TRBD2,TRBV19,CASRTSGSRYEQYF
NA,TRBV16,CASSQSRNGYTF
NA,TRBV5-1,CASSRTGINYGYTF
TRBD2,TRBV4-2,CASSQRSSGGYEQYF
TRBD2,TRBV20-1,CSAEYGTGGRTDTQYF
TRBD2,TRBV20-1,CSARSTSGGNNEQFF
NA,TRBV27,CASLFQGNGYTF
TRBD2,TRBV6-5,CASSFPGTTNEQFF
NA,TRBV19,CASRGWNTEAFF
TRBD1,TRBV6-1,CASSDRTGGSYEQYF
NA,TRBV7-8,CASSFEQNEQYF
TRBD2,TRBV5-1,CASSLGTSAPTDTQYF
NA,TRBV7-9,CASSLRMGGNEKLFF
NA,TRBV11-1,CASSLGRTYEQYF
NA,TRBV6-1,CATQASIGLFYEQYF
NA,TRBV5-4,CASSLGFRGPYEQYF
NA,TRBV2,CASSDQGIHYGYTF
NA,TRBV7-9,CVSSSSSSNYGYTF
NA,TRBV28,CASTNWPEAFF
TRBD1,TRBV15,CATRGQGSYEQYF
NA,TRBV4-2,CASSQDGGGTNYGYTF
NA,TRBV30,CAWNVGGRTEAFF
TRBD1,TRBV20-1,CSAVPGQGPFYSNQPQHF
NA,TRBV20-1,CSATRQPNEKLFF
NA,TRBV28,CASSLLTQGSNTGELFF